What follows are 20 T cell receptor beta chains derived from one specimen sequenced in a study of T cell repertoires in cytomegalovirus infection. TCRdb used MiXCR to reprocess the reads, holding one entry per CDR3 protein. Among around 490,000 distinct CDR3 sequences listed, about a quarter were seen once. Sequencing input: PBMCs. These receptors all come from a human donor in good health (CMV status not recorded). Some clones in this sample may be carry-over from other donors' samples.

Many counts were recorded for this clonotype. In nucleotides, the CDR3 is TGTGCCAGCAGCTTAGTCCCGGGGCCCTACGAGCAGTACTTC. It translates to CASSLVPGPYEQYF. This sequence joins TRBV7-2 and TRBJ2-7; D is perhaps TRBD1 or TRBD2 (5 bases each). V was trimmed by 1 base and J by 2 bases, leaving 9 bases between them. CDR1 and CDR2 from the germline V gene are SGHTA and FQGNSA. The CDR3 sequence is 14 residues long.

The table lists this clonotype with a few counts. The rearrangement joins TRBV18 to TRBJ1-1, with D uncertain. The CDR3 runs to 16 residues. Per the germline V gene, CDR1 is KGHSH and CDR2 is LQKENI. Trimming pared 3 bases from V and 1 base from J, leaving 15 bases between. Here the CDR3 reads CASSPPRRARNTEAFF. CDR3 nucleotide sequence: TGTGCCAGCTCACCCCCGCGGAGGGCTCGGAACACTGAAGCTTTCTTT.

The chain combines TRBV6-2 or TRBV6-3 with TRBJ2-7, with 11 bases identical to TRBD1. The germline gives CDR1 MNHEY, CDR2 SVGEGT. The length of the CDR3 is 14 residues. Trimming at V came to 4 bases and at J to 5 bases, leaving 4 bases not matched to a gene. The CDR3 nucleotides read TGTGCCAGCAGTTCGGGACAGGGGGACGACGAGCAGTACTTC. It specifies CASSSGQGDDEQYF.

V and J are TRBV7-2 and TRBJ2-1; possible D gene TRBD2, 7 bases. Germline CDR1 SGHTA, CDR2 FQGNSA. V was pared by 5 bases and J by 0 bases, with 14 bases between. This CDR3 region has 16 residues. The CDR3 bases are TGTGCCAGCAGCCAGGCAGGGGACTACTCCTACAATGAGCAGTTCTTC. Its protein is CASSQAGDYSYNEQFF.

The rearrangement joins TRBV29-1 to TRBJ2-1; 7 bases match TRBD2. Germline CDR1 and CDR2: SQVTM and ANQGSEA. The ends lost 3 bases at V and 5 bases at J; junction bases unmatched: 10. The CDR3 runs 15 residues. The CDR3 is CSVEPRLAVNNEQFF. In DNA form, the CDR3 reads TGCAGCGTTGAGCCAAGGCTAGCGGTTAACAATGAGCAGTTCTTC.

This clonotype was counted a few times. This sequence joins TRBV12-3 or TRBV12-4 and TRBJ1-1; D remains unclear. The CDR3 loop spans 11 amino acids. Trimming removed 2 bases at V and 11 bases at J, with 9 bases between. CDR3 in DNA: TGTGCCAGCAGTTTAAGGCTGAGTGCTTTCTTT. Translating it yields CASSLRLSAFF.

This clonotype appeared a few times. This rearrangement joins TRBV4-3 to TRBJ2-7; TRBD2 matches 11 bases. This CDR3 contains 16 residues. V was clipped by 3 bases and J by 1 base; unmatched bases: 5. CDR1 is LGHNA and CDR2 is YSLEER in the germline V gene. The CDR3 nucleotides read TGCGCCAGCAGCCAGGCCGGGACTAGCGGTTCCTACGAGCAGTACTTC. Translated, it gives CASSQAGTSGSYEQYF.

The chain links TRBV29-1 to TRBJ2-7; D is undetermined. V lost 3 bases to trimming and J lost 6 bases, with 6 bases between them. The CDR3 is 10 residues long. Looked up from germline, CDR1 is SQVTM and CDR2 is ANQGSEA. Here the CDR3 DNA reads TGCAGCGTTGATGGCCCCGAGCAGTACTTC. It specifies CSVDGPEQYF.

This clonotype occurred a few times. V is TRBV7-6 and J is TRBJ2-5, with 8 bases identical to TRBD1. CDR1 is SGHVS, CDR2 FNYEAQ, per germline. Germline trimming cut 1 base from V and 2 bases from J; bases unmatched to any gene: 9. There are 17 residues in the CDR3. The CDR3 DNA reads TGTGCCAGCAGCTTAGAGGTGGTGGGGACAGGTCAAGAGACCCAGTACTTC. It encodes CASSLEVVGTGQETQYF.

This clonotype was counted a few times. The rearrangement uses TRBV19 and TRBJ1-1; tentatively, D is TRBD1 (6 bases). Per the germline V gene, CDR1 is LNHDA and CDR2 is SQIVND (reference sequence). This CDR3 has 17 amino acids. Trimming shortened V by 1 base and J by 4 bases, and 19 bases separated the two germline ends. This CDR3 reads CASSIGQVGWSVTEAFF. CDR3 nucleotides: TGTGCCAGTAGTATAGGACAGGTAGGATGGAGTGTCACTGAAGCTTTCTTT. Complete variable domain (other parts from reference TRBV19 and TRBJ1-1): DGGITQSPKYLFRKEGQNVTLSCEQNLNHDAMYWYRQDPGQGLRLIYYSQIVNDFQKGDIAEGYSVSREKKESFPLTVTSAQKNPTAFYLCASSIGQVGWSVTEAFFGQGTRLTVV.

This clonotype was detected many times. The chain joins TRBV7-2 to TRBJ1-1; D is possibly TRBD1 (6 bases). CDR1 and CDR2 from the germline V gene are SGHTA and FQGNSA. The CDR3 spans 13 residues. Between the trimmed V and J ends, which lost 5 bases and 6 bases, there was a span of 13 bases. The CDR3 protein is CASSGGGEAEAFF. The CDR3 DNA sequence: TGTGCCAGCAGCGGGGGGGGCGAGGCTGAAGCTTTCTTT.

This clonotype was found a few times. This chain links TRBV6-5 with TRBJ2-2, with D maybe TRBD2 (6 bases). CDR1 MNHEY and CDR2 SVGAGI come from the germline V gene. There are 14 residues in the CDR3. The V gene lost 2 bases and the J gene lost 6 bases, with 10 bases spanning the gap. In nucleotides, the CDR3 is TGTGCCAGCAGTTACGGGGGAGGCCCCGGGGAGCTGTTTTTT. The encoded protein is CASSYGGGPGELFF.

This clonotype was detected many times. The rearrangement joins TRBV4-1 to TRBJ2-1; D may be TRBD2 (6 bases). The CDR3 length is 16 residues. Germline-derived CDR1 and CDR2 are MGHRA and YSYEKL. V lost 1 base and J 2 bases, leaving 12 bases between the germline ends. The CDR3 nucleotides are TGCGCCAGCAGCCAAGCATCGGCGGGGCCCTACAATGAGCAGTTCTTC. This gives the protein CASSQASAGPYNEQFF.

This clonotype was detected ten times or more. This chain links TRBV5-8 with TRBJ1-4; D ambiguous. The CDR3 is 14 amino acids. The V gene's germline CDR1 is SGHTS and CDR2 YDEGEE. Trimming removed 1 base at V and 1 base at J, with 5 bases between. The DNA of the CDR3 is TGTGCCAGCAGCTTGACGGGAACTAATGAAAAACTGTTTTTT. It codes for CASSLTGTNEKLFF.

This clonotype was recorded many times. The chain has TRBV7-9 and TRBJ1-1; D remains ambiguous. Germline assignment: CDR1 SEHNR and CDR2 FQNEAQ (reference sequence). The CDR3 runs to 15 residues. Trimming removed 0 bases at V and 1 base at J, with 9 bases between. This chain's CDR3 is CASSLAAGKNTEAFF. CDR3 nucleotide sequence: TGTGCCAGCAGCTTAGCTGCGGGCAAGAACACTGAAGCTTTCTTT.

This clonotype came up many times. This chain connects TRBV7-2 to TRBJ2-7, with 11 bases that match TRBD2. With 3 bases clipped from V and 6 bases from J, the junction kept 4 bases outside the gene matches. There are 14 residues in the CDR3. Germline V CDR1 and CDR2: SGHTA, FQGNSA. Here the CDR3 DNA reads TGTGCCAGCAGCTTCACTAGCGGGAGCTCCGAGCAGTACTTC. This encodes CASSFTSGSSEQYF.

This clonotype has only a few counts. The J gene is TRBJ1-5, the V gene TRBV5-6, with D uncertain. V gave up 0 bases and J gave up 1 base, with 11 bases separating them. The V gene's germline CDR1 is SGHDT and CDR2 YYEEEE. The CDR3 totals 16 residues. CDR3 amino acids: CASSLGGRTSNQPQHF. DNA of the CDR3: TGTGCCAGCAGCTTGGGAGGCAGGACGAGCAATCAGCCCCAGCATTTT.

This clonotype has ten or more counts. V is TRBV7-2 and J is TRBJ1-4; D not certain. The CDR3 spans 14 residues. Germline assignment: CDR1 SGHTA and CDR2 FQGNSA. V was trimmed by 5 bases and J by 2 bases, leaving 9 bases between them. CDR3 amino acids: CASSPGETNEKLFF. The CDR3 DNA reads as TGTGCCAGCAGCCCCGGGGAGACTAATGAAAAACTGTTTTTT.

This chain links TRBV29-1 with TRBJ2-7; D gene uncertain. Trimming cost V 4 bases and J 3 bases, with 13 bases left between them. Germline loops: CDR1 SQVTM, CDR2 ANQGSEA. The CDR3 runs to 13 residues. CDR3 region: CSVGFDKNYEQYF. The CDR3 coding sequence is TGCAGCGTTGGTTTTGACAAAAACTACGAGCAGTACTTC.

This clonotype showed up just a few times. V and J are TRBV20-1 and TRBJ2-7; no definite D call. The CDR3 sequence is 14 residues long. Germline V gives CDR1 DFQATT, CDR2 SNEGSKA (reference sequence). The V gene lost 3 bases and the J gene lost 2 bases, with 14 bases spanning the gap. DNA for the CDR3: TGCAGTGCTAGGAGCTCCAGCGCGCCCTACGAGCAGTACGTC. Its protein product is CSARSSSAPYEQYV.